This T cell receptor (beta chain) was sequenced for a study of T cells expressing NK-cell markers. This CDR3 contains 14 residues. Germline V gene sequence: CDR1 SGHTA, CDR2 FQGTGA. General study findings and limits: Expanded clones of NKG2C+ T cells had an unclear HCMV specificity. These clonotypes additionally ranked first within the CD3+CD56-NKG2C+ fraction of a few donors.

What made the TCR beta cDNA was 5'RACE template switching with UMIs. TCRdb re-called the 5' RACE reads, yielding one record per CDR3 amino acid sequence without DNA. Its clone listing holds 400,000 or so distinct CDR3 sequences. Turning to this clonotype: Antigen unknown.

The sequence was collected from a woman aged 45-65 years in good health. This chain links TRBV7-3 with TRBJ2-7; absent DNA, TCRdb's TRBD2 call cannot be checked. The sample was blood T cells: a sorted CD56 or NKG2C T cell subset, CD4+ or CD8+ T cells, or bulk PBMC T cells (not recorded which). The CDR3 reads CASSPSGYSYEQYF.